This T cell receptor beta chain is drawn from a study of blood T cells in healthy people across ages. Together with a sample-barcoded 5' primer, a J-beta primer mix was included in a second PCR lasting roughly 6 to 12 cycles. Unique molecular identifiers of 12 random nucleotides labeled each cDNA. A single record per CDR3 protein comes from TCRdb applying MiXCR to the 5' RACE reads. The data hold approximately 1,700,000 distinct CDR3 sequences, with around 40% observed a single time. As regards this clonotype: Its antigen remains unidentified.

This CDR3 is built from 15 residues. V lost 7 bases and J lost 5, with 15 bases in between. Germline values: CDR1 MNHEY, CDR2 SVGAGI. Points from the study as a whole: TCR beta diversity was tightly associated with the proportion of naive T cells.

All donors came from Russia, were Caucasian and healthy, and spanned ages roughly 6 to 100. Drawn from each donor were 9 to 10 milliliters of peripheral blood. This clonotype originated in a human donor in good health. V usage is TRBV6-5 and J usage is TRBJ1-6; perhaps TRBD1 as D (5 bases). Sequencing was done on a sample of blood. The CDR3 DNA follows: TGTGCCAGCAAGCTCCGGGACGGAGATAATTCACCCCTCCACTTT. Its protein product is CASKLRDGDNSPLHF.